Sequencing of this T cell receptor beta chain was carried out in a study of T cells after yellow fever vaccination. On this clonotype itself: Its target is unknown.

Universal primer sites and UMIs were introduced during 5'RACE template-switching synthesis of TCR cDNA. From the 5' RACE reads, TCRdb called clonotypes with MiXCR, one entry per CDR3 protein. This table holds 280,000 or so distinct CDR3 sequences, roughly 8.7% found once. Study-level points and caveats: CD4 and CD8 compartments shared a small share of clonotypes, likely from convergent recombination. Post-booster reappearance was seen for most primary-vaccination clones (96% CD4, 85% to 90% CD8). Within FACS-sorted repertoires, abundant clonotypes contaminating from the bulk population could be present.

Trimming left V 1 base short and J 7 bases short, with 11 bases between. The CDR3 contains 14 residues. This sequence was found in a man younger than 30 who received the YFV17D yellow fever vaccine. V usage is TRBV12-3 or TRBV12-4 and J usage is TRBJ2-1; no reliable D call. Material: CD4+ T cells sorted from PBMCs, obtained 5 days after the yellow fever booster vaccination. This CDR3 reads CASSLETPGNEQFF. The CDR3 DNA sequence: TGTGCCAGCAGTTTAGAGACTCCTGGGAATGAGCAGTTCTTC.